These 29 T cell receptor beta chains originate from one sample sequenced in a study of CD8 T cells in Susac syndrome. RNA in amounts of roughly 0.5 to 1 ug was reverse transcribed with random hexamers. MiXCR, applied by TCRdb to the immunoSEQ multiplex PCR reads, yields one record per CDR3 protein. The table lists 100,000 to 150,000 distinct CDR3 sequences, 90% to 95% of them singletons. The specimen was CD4+ T cells from PBMCs. The receptors originated from a human donor with multiple sclerosis.

This clonotype was counted once. The chain is built from TRBV13 and TRBJ2-1; D perhaps matches TRBD2 (6 bases). V gave up 2 bases and J gave up 4 bases, with 12 bases separating them. The CDR3 length is 15 residues. CDR1 and CDR2 from the germline V gene are PRHDT and FYEKMQ (reference sequence). The CDR3: CASSLRRGKYNEQFF. CDR3 in DNA: TGTGCCAGCAGCTTACGGCGGGGAAAATACAATGAGCAGTTCTTC.

The V and J genes are TRBV30 and TRBJ2-7, with 7 bases that match TRBD1. The CDR3 contains 13 residues. Germline V gene sequence: CDR1 GTSNPN, CDR2 SVGIG (reference sequence). Trimming at V came to 5 bases and at J to 2 bases, leaving 6 bases not matched to a gene. The CDR3 region has the DNA TGTGCCTGGCGACAGGGCCCGGCCTACGAGCAGTACTTC. Translating it yields CAWRQGPAYEQYF.

This chain connects TRBV28 to TRBJ1-5; D unclear. This CDR3 is 15 amino acids long. With 4 bases removed from V and 6 bases from J, the gap between germline ends came to 16 bases. From germline, CDR1 is MDHEN and CDR2 SYDVKM. The CDR3 nucleotides read TGTGCCAGCAGTTACGCCGACCGGGAACGTCAGCCCCAGCATTTT. It yields the protein CASSYADRERQPQHF.

This chain links TRBV5-5 with TRBJ2-3; no definite D call. Germline V gene lookup returns CDR1 SGHKS and CDR2 YYEKEE (reference sequence). Trimming shortened V by 0 bases and J by 4 bases, and 6 bases separated the two germline ends. The CDR3 covers 13 residues. The CDR3 reads CASSLEQADTQYF. CDR3 bases: TGTGCCAGCAGCTTGGAGCAGGCAGATACGCAGTATTTT. Filled out from reference TRBV5-5 and TRBJ2-3, the complete variable domain reads DAGVTQSPTHLIKTRGQQVTLRCSPISGHKSVSWYQQVLGQGPQFIFQYYEKEERGRGNFPDRFSARQFPNYSSELNVNALLLGDSALYLCASSLEQADTQYFGPGTRLTVL.

CDR3 sequence reads: CSAPLRAGDYGYTF. The CDR3 DNA reads TGCAGTGCTCCCCTTCGGGCTGGAGACTATGGCTACACCTTC. The chain recombines TRBV20-1 with TRBJ1-2; no clear D. CDR1 and CDR2 (germline): DFQATT, SNEGSKA (reference sequence). Trimming pared 5 bases from V and 3 bases from J, leaving 16 bases between. The CDR3 has 14 residues.

The chain links TRBV2 to TRBJ1-5, with D possibly matching TRBD1 (5 bases). This CDR3 has 14 amino acids. The germline gives CDR1 SNHLY, CDR2 FYNNEI. V was shortened by 8 bases and J by 2 bases, with 13 bases between the two germline ends. The CDR3 loop reads CASSRDSGNQPQHF. CDR3 in DNA: TGTGCCAGCTCCAGGGACTCGGGCAATCAGCCCCAGCATTTT.

The table lists this clonotype with a count of one. The V and J genes are TRBV20-1 and TRBJ1-1; a weak D match, TRBD1 (5 bases). Trimming removed 3 bases from V and 4 bases from J, with 15 bases in between. The CDR3 runs 14 residues. Germline loops: CDR1 DFQATT, CDR2 SNEGSKA (reference sequence). The CDR3 DNA reads TGCAGTGCTAGGGGTCTTTCCGGGGGCACTGAAGCTTTCTTT. This encodes CSARGLSGGTEAFF.

The chain employs TRBV2 and TRBJ2-7; unclear D gene. V was shortened by 4 bases and J by 7 bases, with 8 bases between the two germline ends. Per the germline V gene, CDR1 is SNHLY and CDR2 is FYNNEI. This CDR3 is built from 11 residues. The CDR3, as DNA: TGTGCCAGCAGTGTCAAAGGGGAGCAGTACTTC. Encoded protein: CASSVKGEQYF.

The rearrangement joins TRBV6-2 or TRBV6-3 to TRBJ1-6; perhaps TRBD1 as D (6 bases). V lost 5 bases and J 1 base, leaving 15 bases between the germline ends. CDR3 length: 17 residues. The V gene's germline CDR1 is MNHEY and CDR2 SVGEGT. The chain's CDR3 is CASSTQGEGSYNSPLHF. CDR3 DNA sequence: TGTGCCAGCAGTACACAGGGAGAAGGATCCTATAATTCACCCCTCCACTTT.

In this sample, this clonotype turned up a few times. Here the CDR3 DNA reads TGCGCCAGCAGCTTGGCCGTTCAAGGGGGCTACAATGAGCAGTTCTTC. Its protein product is CASSLAVQGGYNEQFF. The genes are TRBV5-1 and TRBJ2-1, with a tentative D call TRBD1 (6 bases). This CDR3 has 16 residues. Germline CDR1 is SGHRS and CDR2 is YFSETQ. With 0 bases removed from V and 3 bases from J, the gap between germline ends came to 13 bases.

The chain has TRBV5-6 and TRBJ1-5, with TRBD1 matching over 11 bases. Germline-derived CDR1 and CDR2 are SGHDT and YYEEEE. The CDR3 sequence is 16 residues long. With 3 bases clipped from V and 2 bases from J, the junction kept 4 bases outside the gene matches. CDR3 sequence: CASSSDRGRGNQPQHF. The CDR3 bases are TGTGCCAGCAGCTCGGACAGGGGGCGAGGCAATCAGCCCCAGCATTTT.

The rearrangement joins TRBV30 to TRBJ1-2, with D possibly matching TRBD1 (5 bases). This CDR3 is 14 amino acids long. Germline-derived CDR1 and CDR2 are GTSNPN and SVGIG (reference sequence). V was trimmed by 4 bases and J by 8 bases, leaving 20 bases between them. The CDR3 DNA reads as TGTGCCTGGACTTCGTTTTCGACAGTCGGAGGCTACACCTTC. Translated, it gives CAWTSFSTVGGYTF. The complete variable domain, with remaining parts taken from reference TRBV30 and TRBJ1-2, reads SQTIHQWPATLVQPVGSPLSLECTVEGTSNPNLYWYRQAAGRGLQLLFYSVGIGQISSEVPQNLSASRPQDRQFILSSKKLLLSDSGFYLCAWTSFSTVGGYTFGSGTRLTVV.

The chain joins TRBV7-2 to TRBJ1-1, with D possibly being TRBD1 (5 bases). This CDR3 region has 15 residues. V was pared by 4 bases and J by 0 bases, with 12 bases between. Germline V gives CDR1 SGHTA, CDR2 FQGNSA. CDR3 sequence: CASSYRDRLNTEAFF. In DNA form, the CDR3 reads TGTGCCAGCAGCTACCGGGACCGCCTGAACACTGAAGCTTTCTTT.

The chain employs TRBV7-2 and TRBJ2-1; 9 bases align to TRBD1. The CDR3 runs to 14 residues. CDR1 is SGHTA and CDR2 is FQGNSA in the germline V gene. J lost 9 bases, V lost 2 bases, and 5 bases had no gene match. CDR3: CASSLTQGAGEQFF. The CDR3 DNA sequence: TGTGCCAGCAGCTTAACACAGGGGGCAGGTGAGCAGTTCTTC.

Here the CDR3 reads CSAREAGVNVYEQYF. CDR3 sequence (DNA): TGCAGTGCTAGAGAAGCGGGGGTAAACGTCTACGAGCAGTACTTC. The V call is TRBV20-1, the J call TRBJ2-7; 8 bases map to TRBD2. Germline V gives CDR1 DFQATT, CDR2 SNEGSKA (reference sequence). V was clipped by 0 bases and J by 3 bases; unmatched bases: 7. CDR3 length equals 15 residues.

The V and J genes are TRBV7-2 and TRBJ1-1; D gene ambiguous. The CDR3 contains 15 residues. V was pared by 1 base and J by 0 bases, with 9 bases between. Germline CDR1 and CDR2: SGHTA and FQGNSA. The CDR3 nucleotides are TGTGCCAGCAGCTTAGGGCCGGGGATGAACACTGAAGCTTTCTTT. This sequence encodes CASSLGPGMNTEAFF.

This chain links TRBV27 with TRBJ2-5, with 7 positions matching TRBD1. After removal of 7 bases from V and 3 bases from J, the junction contained 5 bases not matched to a gene. CDR3 size: 13 residues. In germline, CDR1 is MNHEY, CDR2 SMNVEV (reference sequence). CDR3 residues: CASKLTGEETQYF. The CDR3 region has the DNA TGTGCCAGCAAGCTAACAGGGGAAGAGACCCAGTACTTC.

The chain is built from TRBV10-3 and TRBJ2-1; 11 bases are shared with TRBD2. The V segment lost 3 bases and the J segment 0 bases; nucleotides outside the gene matches: 7. The CDR3 is 18 amino acids. CDR1 and CDR2 (germline): ENHRY, SYGVKD. CDR3 sequence: CAISDRLAGGISYNEQFF. DNA for the CDR3: TGTGCCATCAGTGACCGGCTAGCGGGGGGCATCTCCTACAATGAGCAGTTCTTC.

The V call is TRBV29-1, the J call TRBJ2-2; no clear D. Germline V lookup: CDR1 SQVTM, CDR2 ANQGSEA. This CDR3 region has 13 residues. V was pared by 4 bases and J by 1 base, with 7 bases between. CDR3 in DNA: TGCAGCGTTGTACAACAGAACACCGGGGAGCTGTTTTTT. As protein: CSVVQQNTGELFF.

V usage is TRBV27 and J usage is TRBJ2-7, with no clear D. CDR1 and CDR2 (germline): MNHEY, SMNVEV (reference sequence). The length of the CDR3 is 14 residues. V lost 0 bases, J lost 3 bases, and 9 bases lay in between. This CDR3 is CASSLSVKSYEQYF. In DNA, the CDR3 is TGTGCCAGCAGTTTATCGGTAAAGAGCTACGAGCAGTACTTC.

The V call is TRBV27, the J call TRBJ2-7; D is possibly TRBD1 (5 bases). The CDR3 sequence is 15 residues long. Germline assignment: CDR1 MNHEY and CDR2 SMNVEV (reference sequence). V lost 3 bases and J lost 1, with 13 bases in between. DNA of the CDR3: TGTGCCAGCAGTTTGTGGGGCGTCGGATCCTACGAGCAGTACTTC. Protein sequence: CASSLWGVGSYEQYF.

The chain has TRBV30 and TRBJ1-1; maybe TRBD1 (5 bases). Germline-derived CDR1 and CDR2 are GTSNPN and SVGIG (reference sequence). V lost 0 bases to trimming and J lost 1 base, with 15 bases between them. The CDR3 runs to 16 residues. This chain's CDR3 is CAWSVPTGSANTEAFF. The DNA of the CDR3 is TGTGCCTGGAGTGTACCTACAGGATCGGCGAACACTGAAGCTTTCTTT.

The chain uses TRBV29-1 and TRBJ1-4, with 9 positions matching TRBD1. Germline CDR1 is SQVTM and CDR2 is ANQGSEA. J was trimmed by 8 bases and V by 4 bases; bases with no gene match: 11. This CDR3 region has 15 residues. CDR3 DNA: TGCAGCGTTGGCTGGGGTGGGACAGGGCGAGAAAAACTGTTTTTT. It codes for CSVGWGGTGREKLFF.

The chain employs TRBV29-1 and TRBJ1-2; 7 bases are shared with TRBD1. The CDR3 loop spans 13 amino acids. V was clipped by 6 bases and J by 2 bases; unmatched bases: 6. Germline V lookup: CDR1 SQVTM, CDR2 ANQGSEA. CDR3 residues: CSVPSTGNYGYTF. The CDR3 nucleotides are TGCAGCGTCCCCTCGACAGGGAACTATGGCTACACCTTC.

The chain has TRBV6-5 and TRBJ2-5, with 7 bases lining up with TRBD2. The ends lost 6 bases at V and 4 bases at J; junction bases unmatched: 5. The V gene's germline CDR1 is MNHEY and CDR2 SVGAGI. The CDR3 has 13 residues. The DNA for the CDR3 is TGTGCCAGCAGGAGCGGGGCATTAGAGACCCAGTACTTC. Translated: CASRSGALETQYF.

The V gene is TRBV7-8, the J gene TRBJ1-5, with D unclear. The ends were cut back, 0 bases at V and 1 base at J, with 4 bases in the middle. This CDR3 is built from 14 residues. Germline loops: CDR1 SGHVS, CDR2 FQNEAQ. As DNA, the CDR3 is TGTGCCAGCAGCTTAGCACGCAGCAATCAGCCCCAGCATTTT. Its protein is CASSLARSNQPQHF. Complete variable domain (other parts from reference TRBV7-8 and TRBJ1-5): GAGVSQSPRYKVAKRGQDVALRCDPISGHVSLFWYQQALGQGPEFLTYFQNEAQLDKSGLPSDRFFAERPEGSVSTLKIQRTQQEDSAVYLCASSLARSNQPQHFGDGTRLSIL.

The rearrangement links TRBV7-9 to TRBJ2-5; 12 nucleotides align to TRBD1. The CDR3 has 16 amino acids. Germline V gene sequence: CDR1 SEHNR, CDR2 FQNEAQ (reference sequence). V was clipped by 5 bases and J by 4 bases; unmatched bases: 8. CDR3 bases: TGTGCCAGCAGCCCCGGGACAGGGGGCCCGGGAGAGACCCAGTACTTC. Protein sequence: CASSPGTGGPGETQYF. The entire variable domain, with the rest obtained from reference TRBV7-9 and TRBJ2-5, is as follows: DTGVSQNPRHKITKRGQNVTFRCDPISEHNRLYWYRQTLGQGPEFLTYFQNEAQLEKSRLLSDRFSAERPKGSFSTLEIQRTEQGDSAMYLCASSPGTGGPGETQYFGPGTRLLVL.

The chain links TRBV7-9 to TRBJ2-4; possibly TRBD1 for D (6 bases). The V end lost 5 bases, the J end lost 4 bases, and 18 bases lay between the germline ends. The CDR3 runs 16 residues. From germline, CDR1 is SEHNR and CDR2 FQNEAQ (reference sequence). Here the CDR3 DNA reads TGTGCCAGCAGCCCAATACAATACAGGGCTAAAAACATTCAGTACTTC. As protein: CASSPIQYRAKNIQYF.

This chain links TRBV6-5 with TRBJ2-6, with no clear D. The CDR3 is 15 residues long. V dropped 0 bases and J dropped 0 bases, with 3 bases sitting between them. Per germline, CDR1 MNHEY and CDR2 SVGAGI. This CDR3 is CASSYSTSGANVLTF. The CDR3 DNA is TGTGCCAGCAGTTACTCGACCTCTGGGGCCAACGTCCTGACTTTC.